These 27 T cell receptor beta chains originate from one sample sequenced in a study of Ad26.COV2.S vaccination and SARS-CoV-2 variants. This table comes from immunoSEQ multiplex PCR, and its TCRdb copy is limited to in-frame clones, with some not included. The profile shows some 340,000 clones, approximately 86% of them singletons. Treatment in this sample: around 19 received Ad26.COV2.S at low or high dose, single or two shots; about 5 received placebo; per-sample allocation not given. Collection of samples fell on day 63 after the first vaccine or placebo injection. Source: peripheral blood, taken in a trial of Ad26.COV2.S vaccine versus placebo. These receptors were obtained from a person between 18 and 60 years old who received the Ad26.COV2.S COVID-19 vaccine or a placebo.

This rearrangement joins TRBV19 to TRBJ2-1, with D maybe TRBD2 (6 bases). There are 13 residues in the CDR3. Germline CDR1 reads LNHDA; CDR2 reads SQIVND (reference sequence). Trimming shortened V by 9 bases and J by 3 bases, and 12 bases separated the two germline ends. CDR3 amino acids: CASKEGIYNEQFF. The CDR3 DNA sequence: TGTGCCAGCAAGGAGGGAATCTACAATGAGCAGTTCTTC.

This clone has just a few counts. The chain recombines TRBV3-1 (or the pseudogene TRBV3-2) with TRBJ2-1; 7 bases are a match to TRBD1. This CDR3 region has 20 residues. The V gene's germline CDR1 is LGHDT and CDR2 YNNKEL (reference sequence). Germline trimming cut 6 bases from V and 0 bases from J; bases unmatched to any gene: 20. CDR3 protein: CASSPLWDSPPGSSYNEQFF. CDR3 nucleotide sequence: TGTGCCAGCAGTCCACTATGGGACAGCCCTCCCGGAAGCTCCTACAATGAGCAGTTCTTC.

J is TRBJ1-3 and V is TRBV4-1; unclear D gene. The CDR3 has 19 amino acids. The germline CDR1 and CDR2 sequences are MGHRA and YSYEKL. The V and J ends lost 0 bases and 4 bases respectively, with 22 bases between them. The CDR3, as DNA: TGCGCCAGCAGCCAAGAAAATCCGAGTCGTTCTCTACGGGGAAACACCATATATTTT. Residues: CASSQENPSRSLRGNTIYF.

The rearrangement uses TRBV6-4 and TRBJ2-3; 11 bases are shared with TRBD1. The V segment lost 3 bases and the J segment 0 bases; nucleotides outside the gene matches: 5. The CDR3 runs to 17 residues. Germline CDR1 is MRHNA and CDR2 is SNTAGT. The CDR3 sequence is CASSESGTGGSTDTQYF. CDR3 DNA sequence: TGTGCCAGCAGTGAGTCCGGGACAGGGGGGAGCACAGATACGCAGTATTTT.

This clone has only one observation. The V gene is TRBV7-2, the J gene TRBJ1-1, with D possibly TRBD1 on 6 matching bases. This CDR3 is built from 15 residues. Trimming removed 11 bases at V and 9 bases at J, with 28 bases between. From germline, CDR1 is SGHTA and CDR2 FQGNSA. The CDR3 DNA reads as TGTGCCGCAATAGGGGGAAACAGCGAAACGGAAAAAGCTTTCTTT. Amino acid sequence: CAAIGGNSETEKAFF. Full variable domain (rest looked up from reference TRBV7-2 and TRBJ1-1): GAGVSQSPSNKVTEKGKDVELRCDPISGHTALYWYRQSLGQGLEFLIYFQGNSAPDKSGLPSDRFSAERTGGSVSTLTIQRTQQEDSAVYLCAAIGGNSETEKAFFGQGTRLTVV.

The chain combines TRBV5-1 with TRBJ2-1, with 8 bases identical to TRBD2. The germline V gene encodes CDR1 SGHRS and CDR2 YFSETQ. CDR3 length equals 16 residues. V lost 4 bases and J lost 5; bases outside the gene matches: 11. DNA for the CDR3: TGCGCCAGCAGCCTCTTGCCGGGGGGGCGCAACAATGAGCAGTTCTTC. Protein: CASSLLPGGRNNEQFF.

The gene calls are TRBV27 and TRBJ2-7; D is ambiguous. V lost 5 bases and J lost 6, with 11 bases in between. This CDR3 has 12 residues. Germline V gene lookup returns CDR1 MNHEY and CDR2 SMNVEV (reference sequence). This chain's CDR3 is CASSRTEAEQYF. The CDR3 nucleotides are TGTGCCAGCAGTCGCACGGAAGCCGAGCAGTACTTC.

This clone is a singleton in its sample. CDR3 sequence: CSVGDKNIQYF. The DNA of the CDR3 is TGCAGCGTGGGGGACAAAAACATTCAGTACTTC. The rearrangement joins TRBV29-1 to TRBJ2-4; D tentatively fits TRBD1 or TRBD2 (5 bases each). The germline V gene has CDR1 SQVTM and CDR2 ANQGSEA. There are 11 residues in the CDR3. V was trimmed by 6 bases and J by 3 bases, leaving 6 bases between them.

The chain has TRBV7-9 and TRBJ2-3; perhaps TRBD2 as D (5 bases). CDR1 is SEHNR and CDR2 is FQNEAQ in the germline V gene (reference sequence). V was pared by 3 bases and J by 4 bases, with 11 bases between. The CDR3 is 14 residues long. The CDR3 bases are TGTGCCAGCAGCTTGGCCGGGGTGGCAGATACGCAGTATTTT. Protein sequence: CASSLAGVADTQYF.

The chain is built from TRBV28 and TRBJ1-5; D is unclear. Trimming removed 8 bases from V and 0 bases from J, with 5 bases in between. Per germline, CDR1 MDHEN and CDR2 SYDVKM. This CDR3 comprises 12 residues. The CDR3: CASHFSNQPQHF. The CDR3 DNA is TGTGCCAGCCACTTTAGCAATCAGCCCCAGCATTTT.

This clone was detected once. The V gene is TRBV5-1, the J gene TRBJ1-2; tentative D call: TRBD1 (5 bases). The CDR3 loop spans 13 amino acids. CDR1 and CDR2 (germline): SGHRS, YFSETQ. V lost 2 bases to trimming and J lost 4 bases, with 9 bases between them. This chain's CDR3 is CASSLAGIYGYTF. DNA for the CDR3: TGCGCCAGCAGCTTAGCAGGGATCTATGGCTACACCTTC.

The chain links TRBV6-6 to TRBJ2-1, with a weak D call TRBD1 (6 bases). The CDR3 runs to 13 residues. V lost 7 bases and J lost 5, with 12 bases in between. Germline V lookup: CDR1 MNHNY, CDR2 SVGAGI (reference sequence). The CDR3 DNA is TGTGCCAGCACTACAGGGAATCACAATGAGCAGTTCTTC. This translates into CASTTGNHNEQFF.

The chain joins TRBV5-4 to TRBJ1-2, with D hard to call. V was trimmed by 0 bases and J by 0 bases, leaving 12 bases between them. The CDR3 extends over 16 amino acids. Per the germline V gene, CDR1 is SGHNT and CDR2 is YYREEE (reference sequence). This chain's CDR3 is CASSLAGGGSNYGYTF. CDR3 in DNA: TGTGCCAGCAGCTTGGCCGGTGGCGGCTCTAACTATGGCTACACCTTC.

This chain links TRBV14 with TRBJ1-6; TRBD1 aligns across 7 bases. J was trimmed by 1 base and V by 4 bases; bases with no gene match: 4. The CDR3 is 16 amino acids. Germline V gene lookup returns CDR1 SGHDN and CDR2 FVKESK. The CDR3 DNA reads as TGTGCCAGCAGCCGACAGGGTTATTCCTATAATTCACCCCTCCACTTT. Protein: CASSRQGYSYNSPLHF.

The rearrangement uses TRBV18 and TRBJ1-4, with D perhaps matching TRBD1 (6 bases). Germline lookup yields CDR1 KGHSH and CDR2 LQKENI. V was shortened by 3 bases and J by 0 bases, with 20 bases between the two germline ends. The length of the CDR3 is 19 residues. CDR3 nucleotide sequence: TGTGCCAGCTCACCCCCACAGGGAAATTATTCTGCAACTAATGAAAAACTGTTTTTT. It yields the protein CASSPPQGNYSATNEKLFF.

CDR3 protein: CSPYRGDTDTQYF. The CDR3 DNA follows: TGCAGCCCGTACAGGGGCGACACAGATACGCAGTATTTT. V and J are TRBV29-1 and TRBJ2-3; 7 bases match TRBD1. The CDR3 sequence is 13 residues long. Trimming cost V 8 bases and J 2 bases; bases outside gene matches: 7. Germline V gene lookup returns CDR1 SQVTM and CDR2 ANQGSEA.

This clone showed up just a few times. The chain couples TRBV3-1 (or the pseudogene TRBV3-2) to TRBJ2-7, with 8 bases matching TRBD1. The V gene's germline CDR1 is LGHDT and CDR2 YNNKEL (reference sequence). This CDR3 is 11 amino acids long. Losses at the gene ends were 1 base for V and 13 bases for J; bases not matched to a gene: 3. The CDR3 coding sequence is TGTGCCAGCAGCCAAGGACAGGGGTTATACTTC. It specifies CASSQGQGLYF.

The CDR3 spells CASSEMTAYSNQPQHF. In DNA, the CDR3 is TGTGCCAGCAGTGAAATGACAGCCTATAGCAATCAGCCCCAGCATTTT. The chain joins TRBV6-1 to TRBJ1-5; D perhaps matches TRBD1 (5 bases). Germline V gene sequence: CDR1 MNHNS, CDR2 SASEGT. V dropped 2 bases and J dropped 0 bases, with 11 bases sitting between them. The CDR3 sequence is 16 residues long.

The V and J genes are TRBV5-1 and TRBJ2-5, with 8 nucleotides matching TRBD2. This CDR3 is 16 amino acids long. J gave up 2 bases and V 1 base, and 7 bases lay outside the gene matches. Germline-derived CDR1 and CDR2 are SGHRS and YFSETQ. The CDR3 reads CASSLNTGTRQETQYF. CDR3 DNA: TGCGCCAGCAGCTTGAATACCGGGACTAGACAAGAGACCCAGTACTTC.

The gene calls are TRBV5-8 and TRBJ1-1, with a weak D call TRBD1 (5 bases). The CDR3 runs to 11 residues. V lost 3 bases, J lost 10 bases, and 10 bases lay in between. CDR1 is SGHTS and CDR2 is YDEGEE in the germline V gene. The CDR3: CASSSRGGAFF. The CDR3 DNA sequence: TGTGCCAGCAGCTCGCGGGGGGGAGCTTTCTTT.

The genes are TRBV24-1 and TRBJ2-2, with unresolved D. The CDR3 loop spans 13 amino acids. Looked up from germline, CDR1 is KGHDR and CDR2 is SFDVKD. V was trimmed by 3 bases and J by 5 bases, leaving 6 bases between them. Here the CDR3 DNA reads TGTGCCACCAGTGATACGGGTACCGGGGAGCTGTTTTTT. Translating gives CATSDTGTGELFF.

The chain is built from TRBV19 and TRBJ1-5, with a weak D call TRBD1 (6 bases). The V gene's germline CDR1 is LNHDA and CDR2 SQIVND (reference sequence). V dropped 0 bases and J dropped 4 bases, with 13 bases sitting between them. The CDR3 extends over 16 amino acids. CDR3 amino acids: CASSIDVQGRNQPQHF. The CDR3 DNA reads TGTGCCAGTAGTATAGATGTTCAGGGGAGGAATCAGCCCCAGCATTTT. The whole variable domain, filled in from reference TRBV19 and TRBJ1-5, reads DGGITQSPKYLFRKEGQNVTLSCEQNLNHDAMYWYRQDPGQGLRLIYYSQIVNDFQKGDIAEGYSVSREKKESFPLTVTSAQKNPTAFYLCASSIDVQGRNQPQHFGDGTRLSIL.

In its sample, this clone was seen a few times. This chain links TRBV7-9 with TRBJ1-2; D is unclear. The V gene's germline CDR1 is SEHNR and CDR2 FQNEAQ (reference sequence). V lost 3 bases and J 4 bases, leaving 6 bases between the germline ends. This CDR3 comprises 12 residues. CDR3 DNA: TGTGCCAGCAGCTTCGAAGGCTATGGCTACACCTTC. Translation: CASSFEGYGYTF. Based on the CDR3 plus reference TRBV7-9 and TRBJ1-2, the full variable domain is DTGVSQNPRHKITKRGQNVTFRCDPISEHNRLYWYRQTLGQGPEFLTYFQNEAQLEKSRLLSDRFSAERPKGSFSTLEIQRTEQGDSAMYLCASSFEGYGYTFGSGTRLTVV.

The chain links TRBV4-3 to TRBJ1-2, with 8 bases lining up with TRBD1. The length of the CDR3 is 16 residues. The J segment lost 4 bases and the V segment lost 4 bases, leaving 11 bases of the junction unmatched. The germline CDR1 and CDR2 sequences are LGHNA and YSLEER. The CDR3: CASSPAGRTGLYGYTF. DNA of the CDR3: TGCGCCAGCAGCCCAGCTGGCAGGACAGGGCTCTATGGCTACACCTTC.

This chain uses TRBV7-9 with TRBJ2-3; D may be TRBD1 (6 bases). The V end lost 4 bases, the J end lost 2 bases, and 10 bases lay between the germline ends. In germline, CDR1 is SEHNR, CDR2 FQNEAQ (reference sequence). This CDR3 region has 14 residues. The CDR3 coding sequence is TGTGCCAGCAGCTCCTGGGACAACACAGATACGCAGTATTTT. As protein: CASSSWDNTDTQYF.

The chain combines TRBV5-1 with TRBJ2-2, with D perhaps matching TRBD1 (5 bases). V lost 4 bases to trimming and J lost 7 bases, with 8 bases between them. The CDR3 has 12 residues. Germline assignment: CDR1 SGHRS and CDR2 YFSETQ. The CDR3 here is CASSTGLGELFF. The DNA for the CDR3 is TGCGCCAGCAGCACAGGTCTCGGGGAGCTGTTTTTT.

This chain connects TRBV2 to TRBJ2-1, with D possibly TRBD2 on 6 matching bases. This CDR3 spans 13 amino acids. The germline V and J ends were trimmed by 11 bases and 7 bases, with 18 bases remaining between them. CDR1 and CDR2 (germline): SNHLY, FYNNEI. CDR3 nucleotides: TGTGCCGGTACCCGGGGAGGAGGTAATGAGCAGTTCTTC. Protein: CAGTRGGGNEQFF.